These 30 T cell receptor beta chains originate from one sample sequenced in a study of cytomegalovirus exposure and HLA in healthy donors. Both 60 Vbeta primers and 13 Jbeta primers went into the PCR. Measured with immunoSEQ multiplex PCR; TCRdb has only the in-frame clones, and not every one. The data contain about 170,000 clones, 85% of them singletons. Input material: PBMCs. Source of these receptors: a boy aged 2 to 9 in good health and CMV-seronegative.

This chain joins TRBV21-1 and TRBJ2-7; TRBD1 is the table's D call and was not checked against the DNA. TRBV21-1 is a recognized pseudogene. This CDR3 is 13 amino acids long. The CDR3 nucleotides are TGTGCCAGCATTAGATTAAGGGGGTACGAGCAGTACTTC. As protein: CASIRLRGYEQYF.

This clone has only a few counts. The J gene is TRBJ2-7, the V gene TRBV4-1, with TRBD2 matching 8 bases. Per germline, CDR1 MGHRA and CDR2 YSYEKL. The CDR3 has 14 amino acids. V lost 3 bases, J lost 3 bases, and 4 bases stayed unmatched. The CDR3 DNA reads TGCGCCAGCAGCCAGGGACTAGTTCTCTACGAGCAGTACTTC. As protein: CASSQGLVLYEQYF.

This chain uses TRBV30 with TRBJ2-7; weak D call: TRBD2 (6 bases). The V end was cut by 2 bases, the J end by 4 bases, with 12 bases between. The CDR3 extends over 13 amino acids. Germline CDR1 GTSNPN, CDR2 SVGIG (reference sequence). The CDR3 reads CAWSRGRGYEQYF. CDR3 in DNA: TGTGCCTGGAGTCGGGGGAGAGGGTACGAGCAGTACTTC.

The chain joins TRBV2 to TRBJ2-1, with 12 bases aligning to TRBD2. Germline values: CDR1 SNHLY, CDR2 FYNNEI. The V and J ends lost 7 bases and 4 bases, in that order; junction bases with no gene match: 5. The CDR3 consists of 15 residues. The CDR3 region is CASNPTSGGYNEQFF. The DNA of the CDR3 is TGTGCCAGCAACCCCACTAGCGGGGGGTACAATGAGCAGTTCTTC.

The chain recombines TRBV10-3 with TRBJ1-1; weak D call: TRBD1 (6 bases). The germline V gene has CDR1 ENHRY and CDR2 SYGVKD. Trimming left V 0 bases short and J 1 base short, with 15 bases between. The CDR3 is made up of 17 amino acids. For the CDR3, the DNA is TGTGCCATCAGTGAGTCGAAGATTGGACAGAAGAACACTGAAGCTTTCTTT. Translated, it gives CAISESKIGQKNTEAFF.

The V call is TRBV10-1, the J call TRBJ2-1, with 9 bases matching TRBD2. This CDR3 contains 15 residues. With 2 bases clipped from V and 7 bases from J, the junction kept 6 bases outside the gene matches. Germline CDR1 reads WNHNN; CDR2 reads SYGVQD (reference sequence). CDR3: CASSENSGRGNEQFF. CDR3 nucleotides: TGCGCCAGCAGTGAGAATAGCGGGAGAGGGAATGAGCAGTTCTTC.

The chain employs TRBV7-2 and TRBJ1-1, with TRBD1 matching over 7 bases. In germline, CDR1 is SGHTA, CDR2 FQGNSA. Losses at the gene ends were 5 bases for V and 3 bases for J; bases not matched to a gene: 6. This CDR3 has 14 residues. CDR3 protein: CASSRQGGDTEAFF. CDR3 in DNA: TGTGCCAGCAGCCGACAGGGCGGGGACACTGAAGCTTTCTTT.

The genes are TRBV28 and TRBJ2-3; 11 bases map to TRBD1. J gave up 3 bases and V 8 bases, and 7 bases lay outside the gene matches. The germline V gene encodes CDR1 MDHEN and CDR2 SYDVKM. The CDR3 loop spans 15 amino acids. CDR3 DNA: TGTGCCAGCGCCTTGGACAGGGGGCTTACAGATACGCAGTATTTT. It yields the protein CASALDRGLTDTQYF.

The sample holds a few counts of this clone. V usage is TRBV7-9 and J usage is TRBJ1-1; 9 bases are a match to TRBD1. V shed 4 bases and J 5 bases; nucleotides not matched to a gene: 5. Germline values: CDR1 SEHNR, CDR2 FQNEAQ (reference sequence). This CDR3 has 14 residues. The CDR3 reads CASSWGQGGTEAFF. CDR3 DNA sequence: TGTGCCAGCAGCTGGGGACAGGGCGGAACTGAAGCTTTCTTT.

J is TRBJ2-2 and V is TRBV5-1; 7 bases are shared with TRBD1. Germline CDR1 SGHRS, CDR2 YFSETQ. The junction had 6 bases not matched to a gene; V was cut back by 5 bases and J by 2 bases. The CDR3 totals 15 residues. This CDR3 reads CASRFGTVNTGELFF. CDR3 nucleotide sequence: TGCGCCAGCAGGTTTGGGACAGTTAACACCGGGGAGCTGTTTTTT.

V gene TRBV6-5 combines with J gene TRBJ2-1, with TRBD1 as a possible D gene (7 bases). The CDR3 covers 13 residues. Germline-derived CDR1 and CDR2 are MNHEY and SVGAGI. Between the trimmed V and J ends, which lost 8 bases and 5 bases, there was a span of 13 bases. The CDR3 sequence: CASWGDSNNEQFF. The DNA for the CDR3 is TGTGCCAGCTGGGGGGACAGCAACAATGAGCAGTTCTTC.

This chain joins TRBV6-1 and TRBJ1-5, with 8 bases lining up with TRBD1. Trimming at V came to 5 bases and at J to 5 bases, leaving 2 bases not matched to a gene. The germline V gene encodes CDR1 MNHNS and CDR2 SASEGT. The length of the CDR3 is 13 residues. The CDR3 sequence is CASSKQGDQPQHF. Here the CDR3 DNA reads TGTGCCAGCAGTAAACAGGGGGATCAGCCCCAGCATTTT.

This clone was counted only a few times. The CDR3 bases are TGTGCCAGAAGGACAGAAGAGACCCAGTACTTC. It codes for CARRTEETQYF. V gene TRBV6-1 combines with J gene TRBJ2-5, with a tentative D call TRBD1 (6 bases). Deletions cut 9 bases from V and 3 bases from J, with 8 bases between. Germline V gives CDR1 MNHNS, CDR2 SASEGT. This CDR3 spans 11 amino acids.

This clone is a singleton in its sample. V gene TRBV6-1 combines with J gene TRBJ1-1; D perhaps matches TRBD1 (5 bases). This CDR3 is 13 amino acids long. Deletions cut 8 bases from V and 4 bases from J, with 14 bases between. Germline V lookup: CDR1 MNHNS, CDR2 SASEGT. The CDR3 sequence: CASCPGEVTEAFF. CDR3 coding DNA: TGTGCCAGCTGTCCGGGGGAAGTCACTGAAGCTTTCTTT.

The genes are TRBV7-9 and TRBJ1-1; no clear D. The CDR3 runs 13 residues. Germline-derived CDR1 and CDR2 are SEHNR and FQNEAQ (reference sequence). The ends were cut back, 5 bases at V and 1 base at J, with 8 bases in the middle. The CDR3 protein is CASSPPGNTEAFF. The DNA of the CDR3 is TGTGCCAGCAGCCCACCCGGGAACACTGAAGCTTTCTTT.

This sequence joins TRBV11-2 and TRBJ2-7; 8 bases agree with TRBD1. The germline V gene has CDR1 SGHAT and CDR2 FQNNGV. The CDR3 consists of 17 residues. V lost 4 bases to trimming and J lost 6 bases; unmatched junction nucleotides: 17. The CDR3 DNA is TGTGCCAGCAGCTCAAGGATTCGGGGCAGGGGGCGCGCCGAGCAGTACGTC. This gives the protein CASSSRIRGRGRAEQYV.

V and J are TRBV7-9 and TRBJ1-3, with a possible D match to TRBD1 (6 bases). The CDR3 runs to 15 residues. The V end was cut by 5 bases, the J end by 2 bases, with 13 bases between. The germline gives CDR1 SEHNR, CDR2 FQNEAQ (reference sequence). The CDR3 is CASSTGNSPGNTIYF. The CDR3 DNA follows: TGTGCCAGCAGCACAGGGAACTCCCCTGGAAACACCATATATTTT.

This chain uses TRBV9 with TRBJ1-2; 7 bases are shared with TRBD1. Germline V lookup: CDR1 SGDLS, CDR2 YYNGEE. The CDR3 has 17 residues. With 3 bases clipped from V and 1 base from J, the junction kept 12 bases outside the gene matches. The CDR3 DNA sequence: TGTGCCAGCAGCGACCCTGGACAGGCGAAGGATAACTATGGCTACACCTTC. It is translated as CASSDPGQAKDNYGYTF.

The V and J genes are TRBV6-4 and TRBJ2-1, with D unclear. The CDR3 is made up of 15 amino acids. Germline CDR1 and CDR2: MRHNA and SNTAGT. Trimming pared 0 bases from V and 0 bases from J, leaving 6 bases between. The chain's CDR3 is CASSDSVSSYNEQFF. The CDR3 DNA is TGTGCCAGCAGTGACTCGGTGAGCTCCTACAATGAGCAGTTCTTC.

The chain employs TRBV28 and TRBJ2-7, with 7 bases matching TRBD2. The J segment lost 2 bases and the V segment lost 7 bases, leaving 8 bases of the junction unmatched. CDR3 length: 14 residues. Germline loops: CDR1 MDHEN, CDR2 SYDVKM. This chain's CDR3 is CASMGGVNPYEQYF. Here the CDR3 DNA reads TGTGCCAGCATGGGGGGGGTAAATCCCTACGAGCAGTACTTC.

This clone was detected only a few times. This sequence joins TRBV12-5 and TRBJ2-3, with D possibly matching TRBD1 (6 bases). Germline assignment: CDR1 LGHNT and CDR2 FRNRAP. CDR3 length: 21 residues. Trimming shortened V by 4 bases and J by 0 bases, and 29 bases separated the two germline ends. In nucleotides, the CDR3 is TGTGCTAGTGGTTCGCTGCTTGGGTTTCCTAAGGGGGAATATAGCACAGATACGCAGTATTTT. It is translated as CASGSLLGFPKGEYSTDTQYF.

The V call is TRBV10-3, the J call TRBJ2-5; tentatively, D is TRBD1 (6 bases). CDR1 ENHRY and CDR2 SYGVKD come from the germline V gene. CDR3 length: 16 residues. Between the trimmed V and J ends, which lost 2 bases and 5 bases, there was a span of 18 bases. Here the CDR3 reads CAISELLGAFWETQYF. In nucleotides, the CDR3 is TGTGCCATCAGTGAGCTTTTGGGGGCTTTCTGGGAGACCCAGTACTTC.

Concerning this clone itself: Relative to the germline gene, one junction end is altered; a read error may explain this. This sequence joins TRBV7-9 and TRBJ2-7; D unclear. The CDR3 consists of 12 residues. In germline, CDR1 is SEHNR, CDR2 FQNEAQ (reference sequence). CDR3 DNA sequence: TGTTCCAGCAGCCCCCCTGGCCCCGAGCAGTACTTC. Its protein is CSSSPPGPEQYF.

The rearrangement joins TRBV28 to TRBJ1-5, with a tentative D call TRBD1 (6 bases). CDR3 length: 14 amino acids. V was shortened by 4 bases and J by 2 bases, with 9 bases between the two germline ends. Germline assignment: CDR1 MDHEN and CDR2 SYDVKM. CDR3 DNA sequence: TGTGCCAGCAGTTGGGGACAACGCAATCAGCCCCAGCATTTT. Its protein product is CASSWGQRNQPQHF.

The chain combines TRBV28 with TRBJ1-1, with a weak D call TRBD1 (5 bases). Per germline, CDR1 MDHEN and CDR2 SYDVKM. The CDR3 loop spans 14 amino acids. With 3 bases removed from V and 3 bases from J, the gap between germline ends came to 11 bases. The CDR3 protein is CASSFRGVDTEAFF. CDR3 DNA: TGTGCCAGCAGTTTTCGGGGGGTCGACACTGAAGCTTTCTTT.

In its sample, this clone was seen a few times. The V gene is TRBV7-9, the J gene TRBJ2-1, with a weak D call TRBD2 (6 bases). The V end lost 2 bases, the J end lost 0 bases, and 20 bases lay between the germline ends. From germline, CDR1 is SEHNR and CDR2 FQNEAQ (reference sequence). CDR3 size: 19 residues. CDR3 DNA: TGTGCCAGCAGCTTAAACCTACGGGGGACGGTCAGCTCCTACAATGAGCAGTTCTTC. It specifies CASSLNLRGTVSSYNEQFF.

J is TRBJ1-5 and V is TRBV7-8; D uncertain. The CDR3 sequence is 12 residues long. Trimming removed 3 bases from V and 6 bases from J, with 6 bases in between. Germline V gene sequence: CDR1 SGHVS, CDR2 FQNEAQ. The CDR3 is CASSFSGQPQHF. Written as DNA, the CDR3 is TGTGCCAGCAGCTTTAGCGGTCAGCCCCAGCATTTT.

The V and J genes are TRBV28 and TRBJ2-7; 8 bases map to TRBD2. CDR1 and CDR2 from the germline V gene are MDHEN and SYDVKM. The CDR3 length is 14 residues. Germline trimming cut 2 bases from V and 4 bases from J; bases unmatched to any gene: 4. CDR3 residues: CASSLPSGSYEQYF. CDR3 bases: TGTGCCAGCAGTTTACCGAGCGGGAGTTACGAGCAGTACTTC.

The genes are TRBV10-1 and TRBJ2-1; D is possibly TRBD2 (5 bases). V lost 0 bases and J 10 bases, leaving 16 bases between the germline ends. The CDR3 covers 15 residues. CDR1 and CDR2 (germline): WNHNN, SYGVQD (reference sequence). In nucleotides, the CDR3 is TGCGCCAGCAGTGAGTCGAAGGGCGGGCGTGGAGAGCAGTTCTTC. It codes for CASSESKGGRGEQFF.

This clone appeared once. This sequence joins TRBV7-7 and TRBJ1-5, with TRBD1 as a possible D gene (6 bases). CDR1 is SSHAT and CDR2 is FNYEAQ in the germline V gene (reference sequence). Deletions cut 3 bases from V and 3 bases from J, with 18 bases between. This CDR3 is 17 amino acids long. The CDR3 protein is CASSLSDSILINQPQHF. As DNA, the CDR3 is TGTGCCAGCAGCTTGTCGGACAGTATCCTTATCAATCAGCCCCAGCATTTT.